These T cell receptor beta chains were read from a single sample in a study of breast tumors, draining lymph nodes, adjacent tissues. TCRdb ran MiXCR on the multiplex PCR reads and lists one entry per CDR3 protein. The sample has roughly 260,000 distinct CDR3 sequences; 30% are singletons. Sequencing was carried out using axillary lymph node tissue. Source of these receptors: a female donor with breast cancer. Some clones in this sample may be carry-over from other donors' samples. The CDR3 runs from the conserved cysteine through the conserved F or W. Each record gives: V gene, D gene, J gene, clone size, CDR3 DNA, CDR3 protein. A D gene is named only where the DNA matches it firmly. The size entry is marked missing in some rows and otherwise reads once, few, many or a size class.

TRBV6-5,TRBD2,TRBJ2-3,.,TGTGCCAGCAGCCCACCGGGACTAGCGGGAGTGTCAGTTTCGGATACGCAGTATTTT,CASSPPGLAGVSVSDTQYF
TRBV2,.,TRBJ2-2,many,TGTGCCAGCAAACCCGCTAGCACCGGGGAGCTGTTTTTT,CASKPASTGELFF
TRBV6-5,.,TRBJ1-4,many,TGTGCCAGCAGTTACGACCTTGGGACAACTAATGAAAAACTGTTTTTT,CASSYDLGTTNEKLFF
TRBV19,.,TRBJ1-3,many,TGTGCCAGTAGCCTCTCTGGAAACACCATATATTTT,CASSLSGNTIYF
TRBV20-1,TRBD1,TRBJ1-3,many,TGCAGTGCTCAGGGGGCCAGCTCTGGAAACACCATATATTTT,CSAQGASSGNTIYF
TRBV20-1,.,TRBJ1-6,.,TGCAGTGCTAGTAAGACTAGCGGGACGGGGAATTCACCCCTCCACTTT,CSASKTSGTGNSPLHF
TRBV7-2,TRBD1,TRBJ2-3,once,TGTGCCAGCAGCGCCGACAGGGGCAACACCGGGGATACGCAGTATTTT,CASSADRGNTGDTQYF
TRBV24-1,.,TRBJ1-1,.,TGTGCCACCGTTCAATGCAACACTGAAGCTTTCTTT,CATVQCNTEAFF
TRBV10-2,TRBD1,TRBJ2-7,many,TGCGCCAGCAGTGTGGTGACAGGGCTCTCCTACGAGCAGTACTTC,CASSVVTGLSYEQYF
TRBV24-1,TRBD1,TRBJ2-7,many,TGTGCCACCAGTGGAACAGGGGGAAGCGAGCAGTACTTC,CATSGTGGSEQYF
TRBV2,.,TRBJ1-5,many,TGTGCCAGCAGTACCGGATACAATCAGCCCCAGCATTTT,CASSTGYNQPQHF
TRBV30,.,TRBJ2-1,.,TGTGCCTGGAGTGTTACGGGATTTTCATTCAATGAGCAGTTCTTC,CAWSVTGFSFNEQFF